This passage covers 32 T cell receptor beta chains from one sample sequenced in a study of cytomegalovirus exposure and HLA in healthy donors. Primers included in the PCR were 60 Vbeta and 13 Jbeta primers. Clones were sequenced by immunoSEQ multiplex PCR, and TCRdb holds only the in-frame ones, with some missing. This table has 160,000 or so clones, about 80% appearing once. Sequenced sample: PBMCs. The source of these receptors is a man younger than 45 in good health and CMV-seronegative.

This clone was detected only a few times. This sequence joins TRBV5-1 and TRBJ1-4; 9 bases map to TRBD1. The germline CDR1 and CDR2 sequences are SGHRS and YFSETQ. CDR3 size: 15 residues. V dropped 4 bases and J dropped 6; count of bases not matched to a gene: 7. CDR3 sequence (DNA): TGCGCCAGCAGCGTGGACAGGGGTTCGGATGAAAAACTGTTTTTT. Translation: CASSVDRGSDEKLFF.

This clone has just one count. The chain joins TRBV25-1 to TRBJ2-5; tentative D call: TRBD1 (5 bases). V was shortened by 4 bases and J by 7 bases, with 16 bases between the two germline ends. The length of the CDR3 is 14 residues. Germline-derived CDR1 and CDR2 are MGHDK and SYGVNS. CDR3 in amino acids: CASSGGWVLGTQYF. CDR3 sequence (DNA): TGTGCCAGCAGTGGGGGCTGGGTATTGGGGACCCAGTACTTC.

This chain uses TRBV6-5 with TRBJ2-7; possible D gene TRBD1, 6 bases. The V and J ends lost 7 bases and 2 bases respectively, with 12 bases between them. Germline V gene lookup returns CDR1 MNHEY and CDR2 SVGAGI. The CDR3 runs to 13 residues. The CDR3 bases are TGTGCCAGCACCATACAGGGTGCCTACGAGCAGTACTTC. Translating it yields CASTIQGAYEQYF.

This sequence joins TRBV27 and TRBJ2-7; D possibly corresponds to TRBD2 (6 bases). The CDR3 totals 13 residues. V was trimmed by 4 bases and J by 4 bases, leaving 11 bases between them. CDR1 is MNHEY, CDR2 SMNVEV, per germline (reference sequence). This chain's CDR3 is CASSSGLGYEQYF. The DNA for the CDR3 is TGTGCCAGCAGTTCGGGACTGGGATACGAGCAGTACTTC.

This clone was detected only a few times. The chain couples TRBV5-6 to TRBJ1-2, with 7 nucleotides matching TRBD1. With 5 bases clipped from V and 5 bases from J, the junction kept 21 bases outside the gene matches. The CDR3 has 18 residues. Germline V gene data show CDR1 as SGHDT and CDR2 as YYEEEE. CDR3 region: CASSLRRTGLVGGYGYTF. In DNA form, the CDR3 reads TGTGCCAGCAGTCTTAGGAGGACAGGCTTAGTCGGGGGTTATGGCTACACCTTC.

V is TRBV7-9 and J is TRBJ2-1, with 9 bases fitting TRBD2. V shed 2 bases, J shed 4 bases, and the junction held 3 bases outside the gene matches. Germline V lookup: CDR1 SEHNR, CDR2 FQNEAQ (reference sequence). CDR3 length: 15 residues. The CDR3 is CASSLNLAGYNEQFF. The DNA of the CDR3 is TGTGCCAGCAGCTTAAATCTAGCGGGGTACAATGAGCAGTTCTTC.

The V and J genes are TRBV6-1 and TRBJ2-1; no definite D call. The CDR3 extends over 11 amino acids. Germline CDR1 is MNHNS and CDR2 is SASEGT. V was clipped by 5 bases and J by 5 bases, with 4 bases between them. As DNA, the CDR3 is TGTGCCAGCAGTTACAACAATGAGCAGTTCTTC. It is translated as CASSYNNEQFF.

The rearrangement uses TRBV19 and TRBJ1-1; D not resolved. This CDR3 comprises 14 residues. Germline V lookup: CDR1 LNHDA, CDR2 SQIVND (reference sequence). The V and J ends lost 7 bases and 1 base respectively, with 13 bases between them. CDR3 coding DNA: TGTGCCAGTACGATGGACTTACCGAACACTGAAGCTTTCTTT. It specifies CASTMDLPNTEAFF.

This chain joins TRBV2 and TRBJ2-3, with TRBD2 matching 7 bases. This CDR3 is 16 amino acids long. Germline CDR1 SNHLY, CDR2 FYNNEI. V shed 4 bases, J shed 2 bases, and the junction held 9 bases outside the gene matches. CDR3 bases: TGTGCCAGCAGTGTAGAGGGGACTACCATCACAGATACGCAGTATTTT. This codes for CASSVEGTTITDTQYF.

This clone was seen just once. The chain combines TRBV6-1 with TRBJ1-4; D unclear. V gave up 6 bases and J gave up 8 bases, with 13 bases separating them. The germline gives CDR1 MNHNS, CDR2 SASEGT. The CDR3 extends over 13 amino acids. The CDR3 loop is CASSRPIWEKLFF. CDR3 bases: TGTGCCAGCAGCAGGCCAATCTGGGAAAAACTGTTTTTT.

CDR3 DNA sequence: TGTGCCAGCAGTGCCGGCGGATCGAACACCGGGGAGCTGTTTTTT. It translates to CASSAGGSNTGELFF. V is TRBV2 and J is TRBJ2-2; no clear D. This CDR3 region has 15 residues. Trimming took 4 bases from V and 0 from J, leaving 9 bases between them. Per germline, CDR1 SNHLY and CDR2 FYNNEI.

The table lists this clone with a count of one. V is TRBV6-6 and J is TRBJ2-3; TRBD2 aligns across 7 bases. With V trimmed by 2 bases and J by 4 bases, 6 bases remained unmatched. Looked up from germline, CDR1 is MNHNY and CDR2 is SVGAGI (reference sequence). This CDR3 is 15 amino acids long. CDR3 nucleotide sequence: TGTGCCAGCAGTTACATTCGGGGGGTGGCAGATACGCAGTATTTT. Its protein product is CASSYIRGVADTQYF.

The chain uses TRBV10-3 and TRBJ2-1, with 8 bases matching TRBD2. The CDR3 has 16 amino acids. With V trimmed by 8 bases and J by 2 bases, 11 bases remained unmatched. The germline V gene encodes CDR1 ENHRY and CDR2 SYGVKD. The CDR3 region has the DNA TGTGCCATCGGGGGAGGGAGTAGCGGGACCTACAATGAGCAGTTCTTC. Amino acids: CAIGGGSSGTYNEQFF.

The CDR3 DNA reads as TGTGCCATCACCGACAGGGTCGGGTACGAGCAGTACTTC. This encodes CAITDRVGYEQYF. This chain connects TRBV10-3 to TRBJ2-7; 7 bases fit TRBD1. The junction had 7 bases not matched to a gene; V was cut back by 7 bases and J by 4 bases. Germline V gene sequence: CDR1 ENHRY, CDR2 SYGVKD. The CDR3 has 13 residues.

This clone turned up a few times. The chain joins TRBV9 to TRBJ2-7, with 9 bases identical to TRBD2. V lost 0 bases and J lost 5; bases outside the gene matches: 9. The CDR3 contains 16 residues. Germline CDR1 SGDLS, CDR2 YYNGEE. As DNA, the CDR3 is TGTGCCAGCAGCGTAGAAACCGCTAGCGGGAACCACGAGCAGTACTTC. Its translation: CASSVETASGNHEQYF.

The chain couples TRBV7-9 to TRBJ1-1, with D possibly matching TRBD1 (5 bases). Germline V gene lookup returns CDR1 SEHNR and CDR2 FQNEAQ (reference sequence). The CDR3 totals 15 residues. V gave up 3 bases and J gave up 8 bases, with 19 bases separating them. The CDR3 nucleotides read TGTGCCAGCAGCTTTAGACTGGCAGGGTCGTTGGAAGCTTTCTTT. Amino acids: CASSFRLAGSLEAFF.

The chain is built from TRBV6-4 and TRBJ2-1; D uncertain. CDR1 is MRHNA, CDR2 SNTAGT, per germline. The CDR3 has 14 residues. Deletions cut 0 bases from V and 5 bases from J, with 8 bases between. CDR3 nucleotides: TGTGCCAGCAGTGACTCGACTGGCAACAATGAGCAGTTCTTC. This sequence encodes CASSDSTGNNEQFF.

The chain links TRBV4-1 to TRBJ1-5; the D gene is possibly TRBD1 (5 bases). The length of the CDR3 is 15 residues. V was shortened by 1 base and J by 5 bases, with 12 bases between the two germline ends. Germline loops: CDR1 MGHRA, CDR2 YSYEKL. For the CDR3, the DNA is TGCGCCAGCAGCCAAGGGGACTCTATGGATCAGCCCCAGCATTTT. It encodes CASSQGDSMDQPQHF.

The CDR3 reads CASSVDGQWGPYEQYF. CDR3 DNA sequence: TGTGCCAGCAGCGTAGATGGACAGTGGGGCCCCTACGAGCAGTACTTC. V is TRBV9 and J is TRBJ2-5, with D possibly TRBD1 on 6 matching bases. The J call may be incorrect, as the DNA end agrees better with TRBJ2-7. Germline V gene lookup returns CDR1 SGDLS and CDR2 YYNGEE. This CDR3 has 16 residues.

CDR3: CASSRLADYNEQFF. As DNA, the CDR3 is TGTGCCAGCAGCCGACTAGCGGATTACAATGAGCAGTTCTTC. The chain is built from TRBV11-2 and TRBJ2-1, with 9 bases that match TRBD2. V trimming: 5 bases; J trimming: 4 bases; junction bases outside the gene matches: 3. Germline-derived CDR1 and CDR2 are SGHAT and FQNNGV. This CDR3 is built from 14 residues.

The chain recombines TRBV27 with TRBJ2-3; a weak D match, TRBD2 (5 bases). V was trimmed by 4 bases and J by 3 bases, leaving 23 bases between them. The germline V gene encodes CDR1 MNHEY and CDR2 SMNVEV (reference sequence). This CDR3 has 18 amino acids. CDR3 DNA sequence: TGTGCCAGCAGTTCCGCCCACACACGGTTCCCGGGAACAGATACGCAGTATTTT. Translation: CASSSAHTRFPGTDTQYF.

The chain uses TRBV29-1 and TRBJ2-5; 7 positions match TRBD2. Trimming removed 7 bases from V and 5 bases from J; junction bases left unmatched: 10. Germline V CDR1 and CDR2: SQVTM, ANQGSEA. The CDR3 runs to 13 residues. This CDR3 reads CSASEGGEETQYF. The CDR3, as DNA: TGCAGCGCCTCGGAGGGAGGGGAGGAGACCCAGTACTTC.

The chain has TRBV28 and TRBJ2-7, with 8 bases aligning to TRBD2. The CDR3 is 13 residues long. V lost 6 bases and J lost 3; bases outside the gene matches: 4. From germline, CDR1 is MDHEN and CDR2 SYDVKM. The CDR3 region is CASSRGGFYEQYF. The CDR3 DNA is TGTGCCAGCAGCCGGGGGGGGTTCTACGAGCAGTACTTC.

V usage is TRBV2 and J usage is TRBJ2-1; 11 bases are shared with TRBD2. CDR3 length: 15 residues. Germline CDR1 reads SNHLY; CDR2 reads FYNNEI. V lost 8 bases to trimming and J lost 3 bases; unmatched junction nucleotides: 6. CDR3 sequence (DNA): TGTGCCAGCGAGAAGGGACTAGCGGACTACAATGAGCAGTTCTTC. Its protein is CASEKGLADYNEQFF.

The chain recombines TRBV28 with TRBJ1-6; TRBD1 matches 7 bases. Germline CDR1 MDHEN, CDR2 SYDVKM. V lost 6 bases, J lost 6 bases, and 11 bases stayed unmatched. The CDR3 is 16 residues long. The CDR3 reads CASSIPGGQSNSPLHF. The CDR3 DNA is TGTGCCAGCAGCATACCCGGGGGACAGAGTAATTCACCCCTCCACTTT.

The CDR3 is CASSRQLPNTEAFF. CDR3 nucleotides: TGTGCCAGCAGCCGACAGCTGCCGAACACTGAAGCTTTCTTT. The J gene is TRBJ1-1, the V gene TRBV11-2; D might be TRBD1 (5 bases). The V and J ends lost 5 bases and 1 base respectively, with 11 bases between them. There are 14 residues in the CDR3. Germline CDR1 reads SGHAT; CDR2 reads FQNNGV.

The chain joins TRBV28 to TRBJ1-3; the D gene is possibly TRBD1 (5 bases). The ends were cut back, 6 bases at V and 4 bases at J, with 16 bases in the middle. The germline CDR1 and CDR2 sequences are MDHEN and SYDVKM. The CDR3 contains 15 residues. CDR3 in amino acids: CASSSPTVPGNTIYF. CDR3 sequence (DNA): TGTGCCAGCAGCAGCCCGACAGTCCCCGGAAACACCATATATTTT.

This clone was detected a few times. V and J are TRBV5-4 and TRBJ2-7, with D perhaps TRBD2 (5 bases). Germline CDR1 reads SGHNT; CDR2 reads YYREEE (reference sequence). V lost 5 bases to trimming and J lost 2 bases, with 11 bases between them. The CDR3 runs to 13 residues. The CDR3 loop is CASSRDLTYEQYF. The CDR3 nucleotides read TGTGCCAGCAGTCGGGATCTAACCTACGAGCAGTACTTC.

CDR3 amino acids: CASSAGPAFNEKLFF. CDR3 in DNA: TGTGCCAGCAGTGCAGGGCCGGCCTTTAATGAAAAACTGTTTTTT. The chain recombines TRBV2 with TRBJ1-4; D is perhaps TRBD1 (5 bases). With 4 bases removed from V and 4 bases from J, the gap between germline ends came to 13 bases. The germline V gene encodes CDR1 SNHLY and CDR2 FYNNEI. The CDR3 spans 15 residues.

Written as DNA, the CDR3 is TGTGCCAGCAGGCAAGGGGGCGGGGGGTCCGGTGAGCAGTTCTTC. It is translated as CASRQGGGGSGEQFF. The chain is built from TRBV27 and TRBJ2-1; D perhaps matches TRBD2 (8 bases). In germline, CDR1 is MNHEY, CDR2 SMNVEV (reference sequence). V was pared by 6 bases and J by 9 bases, with 21 bases between. This CDR3 is 15 amino acids long.

The rearrangement uses TRBV4-3 and TRBJ1-1; D remains unclear. CDR1 and CDR2 (germline): LGHNA, YSLEER. The CDR3 covers 14 residues. Trimming took 1 base from V and 0 from J, leaving 6 bases between them. CDR3 protein: CASSQGSLNTEAFF. The CDR3 nucleotides read TGCGCCAGCAGCCAAGGGAGCTTGAACACTGAAGCTTTCTTT.

The rearrangement links TRBV9 to TRBJ2-1; 10 positions match TRBD1. Trimming at V came to 4 bases and at J to 9 bases, leaving 10 bases not matched to a gene. CDR1 SGDLS and CDR2 YYNGEE come from the germline V gene. The CDR3 is 15 amino acids. The CDR3: CASSPRDRGVGEQFF. Here the CDR3 DNA reads TGTGCCAGCAGCCCGAGGGACAGGGGCGTGGGTGAGCAGTTCTTC.